This TCR beta chain was sequenced during a study of cytomegalovirus exposure and HLA in healthy donors. Points from the study as a whole: In all likelihood, a cluster of highly shared sequence variants was a sequencing artifact. Several V segments, TRBV6-2 and TRBV6-3 among them, could not be told apart and were dropped.

In the PCR, 60 Vbeta and 13 Jbeta primers were used. The method was immunoSEQ multiplex PCR; TCRdb's version includes in-frame clones alone and lacks a portion of them. The table has about 110,000 clones, over 70% seen once; the top ten hold less than 3.5%. This clone was detected only once. Its target is unknown. The V segment lost 5 bases and the J segment 0 bases; nucleotides outside the gene matches: 6. Per the germline V gene, CDR1 is MDHEN and CDR2 is SYDVKM. This CDR3 comprises 16 residues. Sequenced sample: PBMCs. The clonotype was recovered from a female donor in good health and CMV-seronegative. The chain uses TRBV28 and TRBJ1-5; the match to TRBD1 covers 8 bases. This CDR3 reads CASSPQTGASNQPQHF. Here the CDR3 DNA reads TGTGCCAGCAGTCCCCAGACAGGGGCTAGCAATCAGCCCCAGCATTTT.